This T cell receptor (beta chain) was sequenced for a study of blood T cell dynamics during melanoma immunotherapy. Regarding the study as a whole: The most clonal sorted CD8+ subset, immune-effector cells, was closest to cell-free DNA CDR3 sequences.

For this clone: Its antigen is undetermined.

For sorted CD8+ subsets, all extracted DNA was loaded. The table came from immunoSEQ multiplex PCR; TCRdb's copy has only in-frame clones and leaves some out. The data show about 1,900 clones, with almost 95% seen just once and around 0.9% held by the top ten. Documented time point: week 3, after first cycle of checkpoint inhibitor. One draw preceded checkpoint blockade; another followed its first cycle at week 3. No patient had earlier systemic cancer treatment, concurrent immunosuppressants, or another active cancer. The clonotype originates from a human donor with melanoma. This sample comprised effector memory CD8+ T cells from blood, obtained from a patient treated with checkpoint blockade.

The CDR3 here is CAWSVSRRGNEQFF. The CDR3 region has the DNA TGTGCCTGGAGTGTGAGTCGACGGGGCAATGAGCAGTTCTTC. The chain links TRBV30 to TRBJ2-1; D may be TRBD2 (5 bases). CDR3 length equals 14 residues. V dropped 0 bases and J dropped 6 bases, with 12 bases sitting between them. Germline V gives CDR1 GTSNPN, CDR2 SVGIG (reference sequence). The full variable domain, rest sourced from reference TRBV30 and TRBJ2-1, is SQTIHQWPATLVQPVGSPLSLECTVEGTSNPNLYWYRQAAGRGLQLLFYSVGIGQISSEVPQNLSASRPQDRQFILSSKKLLLSDSGFYLCAWSVSRRGNEQFFGPGTRLTVL.